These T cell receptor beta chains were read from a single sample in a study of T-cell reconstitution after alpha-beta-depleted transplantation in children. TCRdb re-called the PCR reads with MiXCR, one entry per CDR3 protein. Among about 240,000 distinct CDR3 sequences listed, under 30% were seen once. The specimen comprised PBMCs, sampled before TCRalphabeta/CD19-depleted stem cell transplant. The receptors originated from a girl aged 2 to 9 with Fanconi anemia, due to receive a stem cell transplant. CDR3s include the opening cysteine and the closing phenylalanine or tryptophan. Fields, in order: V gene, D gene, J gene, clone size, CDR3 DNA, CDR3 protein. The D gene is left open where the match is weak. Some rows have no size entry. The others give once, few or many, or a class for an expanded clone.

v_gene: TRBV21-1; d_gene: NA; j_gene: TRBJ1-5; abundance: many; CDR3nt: TGTGCCAGCGGGGTGCCAAGCAATCAGCCCCAGCATTTT; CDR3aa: CASGVPSNQPQHF
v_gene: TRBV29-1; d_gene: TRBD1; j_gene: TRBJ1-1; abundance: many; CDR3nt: TGCAGCGGAGACAGGGGCGTGAACACTGAAGCTTTCTTT; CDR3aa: CSGDRGVNTEAFF
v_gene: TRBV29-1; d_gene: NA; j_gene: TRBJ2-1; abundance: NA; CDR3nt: TGCAGCTGTGGAGTCTCCTACAATGAGCAGTTCTTC; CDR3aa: CSCGVSYNEQFF
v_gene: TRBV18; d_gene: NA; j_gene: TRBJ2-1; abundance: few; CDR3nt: TGTGCCAGCTCACCAACCGGGAGCTCCTACAATGAGCAGTTCTTC; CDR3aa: CASSPTGSSYNEQFF
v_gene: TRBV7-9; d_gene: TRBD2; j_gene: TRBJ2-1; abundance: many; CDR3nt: TGTGCCAGCAGCCCCAGACTAGCGGGGGGATTCAATGAGCAGTTCTTC; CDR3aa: CASSPRLAGGFNEQFF
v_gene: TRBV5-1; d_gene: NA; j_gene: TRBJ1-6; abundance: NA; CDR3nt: TGCGCCAGCAGCTTGAACGCAGGGGATCAGATACCCCTCCACTTT; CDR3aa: CASSLNAGDQIPLHF
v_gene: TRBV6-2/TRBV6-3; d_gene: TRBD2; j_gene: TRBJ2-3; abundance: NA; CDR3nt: TGTGCCAGCAGTTACAATGCGGGAGAATCAGATACGCAGTATTTT; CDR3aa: CASSYNAGESDTQYF
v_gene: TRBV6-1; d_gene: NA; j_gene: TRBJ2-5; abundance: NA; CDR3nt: TGTGCCAGCAGTGAGGTAGGGGGAGAAGAGACCCAGTACTTC; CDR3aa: CASSEVGGEETQYF
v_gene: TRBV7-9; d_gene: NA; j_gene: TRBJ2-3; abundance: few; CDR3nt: TGTGCCAGCAGCTTCCCTATTGCCCCCCTGGATACGCAGTATTTT; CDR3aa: CASSFPIAPLDTQYF
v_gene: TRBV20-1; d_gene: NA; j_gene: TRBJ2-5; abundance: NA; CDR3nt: TGCAGTGCTAAGAGGGGGGAAGAGACCCAGTACTTC; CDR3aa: CSAKRGEETQYF
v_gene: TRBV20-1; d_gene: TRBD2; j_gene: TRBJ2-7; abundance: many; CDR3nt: TGCAGTGCTTCACCCGGGACTAGCGGGTACTACGAGCAGTACTTC; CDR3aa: CSASPGTSGYYEQYF
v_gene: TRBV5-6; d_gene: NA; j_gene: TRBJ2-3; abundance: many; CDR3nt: TGTGCCAGCAGCTTGGGACGCCCTAGCACAGATACGCAGTATTTT; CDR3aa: CASSLGRPSTDTQYF
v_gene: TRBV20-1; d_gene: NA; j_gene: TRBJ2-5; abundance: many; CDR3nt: TGCAGTGCTAGAGCCCTTGGGCAGTCGAACGTGGAGACCCAGTACTTC; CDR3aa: CSARALGQSNVETQYF
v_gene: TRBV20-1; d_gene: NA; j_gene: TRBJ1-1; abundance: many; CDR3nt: TGCAGTGCTAGAGATTGGGGGACCACTGAAGCTTTCTTT; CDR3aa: CSARDWGTTEAFF
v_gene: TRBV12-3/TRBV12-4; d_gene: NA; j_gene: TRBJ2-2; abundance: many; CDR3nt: TGTGCCAGCAGTTTAAGTGCAAACGGGGAGCTGTTTTTT; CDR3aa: CASSLSANGELFF
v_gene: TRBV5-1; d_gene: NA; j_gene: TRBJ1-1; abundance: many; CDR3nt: TGCGCCAGCAGCTTGGGAGCAGGCGAGGGGAACACTGAAGCTTTCTTT; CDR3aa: CASSLGAGEGNTEAFF
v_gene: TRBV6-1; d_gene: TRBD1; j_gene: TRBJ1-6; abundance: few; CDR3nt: TGTGCCAGCGGGACAGGGGGCCCGAATTCACCCCTCCACTTT; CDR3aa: CASGTGGPNSPLHF
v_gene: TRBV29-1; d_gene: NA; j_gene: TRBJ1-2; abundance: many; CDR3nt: TGCAGCGTTGAGGGGGCCGGCCCCGATGGCTACACCTTC; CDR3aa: CSVEGAGPDGYTF